This entry is about one T cell receptor beta chain. This sample was taken from a study of blood T cell repertoires in COVID-19. Study as a whole: The analysed material was cDNA or gDNA that came from T cells, B-cell-depleted T cells, or PBMCs.

The germline CDR1 and CDR2 sequences are SGHDT and YYEEEE. This CDR3 has 16 residues. The V and J ends lost 0 bases and 5 bases, in that order; junction bases with no gene match: 7. Only in-frame clones appear in the TCRdb table, and some are missing; sequencing was by immunoSEQ multiplex PCR. The sample has some 87,000 clones, about 78% seen once. This chain uses TRBV5-6 with TRBJ2-3; 9 nucleotides agree with TRBD2. Material for sequencing was peripheral blood. The clonotype comes from a human donor in a cohort sampled during active COVID-19. CDR3 DNA: TGTGCCAGCAGCTTGGAGGCGGGGGGGCTGGTAGATACGCAGTATTTT. It encodes CASSLEAGGLVDTQYF.